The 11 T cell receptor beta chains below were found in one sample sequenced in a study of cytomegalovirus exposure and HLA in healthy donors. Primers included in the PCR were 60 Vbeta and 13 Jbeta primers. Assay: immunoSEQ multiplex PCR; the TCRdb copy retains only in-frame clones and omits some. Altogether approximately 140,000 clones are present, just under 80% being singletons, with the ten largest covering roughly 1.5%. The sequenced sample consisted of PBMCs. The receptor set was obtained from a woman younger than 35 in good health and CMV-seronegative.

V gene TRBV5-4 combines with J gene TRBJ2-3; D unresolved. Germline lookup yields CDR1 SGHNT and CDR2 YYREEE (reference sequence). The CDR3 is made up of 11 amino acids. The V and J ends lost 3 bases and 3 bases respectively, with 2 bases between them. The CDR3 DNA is TGTGCCAGCAGCTCGACAGATACGCAGTATTTT. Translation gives CASSSTDTQYF.

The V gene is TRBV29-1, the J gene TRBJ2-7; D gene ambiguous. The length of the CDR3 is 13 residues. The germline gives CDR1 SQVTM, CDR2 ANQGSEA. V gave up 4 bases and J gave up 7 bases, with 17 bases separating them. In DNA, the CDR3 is TGCAGCGTTGTCGACTTCCCACCGGGTGAGCAGTACTTC. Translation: CSVVDFPPGEQYF.

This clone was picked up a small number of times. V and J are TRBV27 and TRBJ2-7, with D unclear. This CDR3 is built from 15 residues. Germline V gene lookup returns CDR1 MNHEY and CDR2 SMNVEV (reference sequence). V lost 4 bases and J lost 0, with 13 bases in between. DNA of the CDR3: TGTGCCAGCAGTTACTCCGCTACCTACTCCTACGAGCAGTACTTC. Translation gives CASSYSATYSYEQYF.

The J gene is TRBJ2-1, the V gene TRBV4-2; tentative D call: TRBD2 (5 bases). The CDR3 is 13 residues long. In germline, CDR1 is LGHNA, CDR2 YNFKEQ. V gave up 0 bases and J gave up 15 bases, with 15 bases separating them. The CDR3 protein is CASSQDSVRDPFF. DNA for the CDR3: TGTGCCAGCAGCCAAGATAGTGTCCGGGATCCGTTCTTC.

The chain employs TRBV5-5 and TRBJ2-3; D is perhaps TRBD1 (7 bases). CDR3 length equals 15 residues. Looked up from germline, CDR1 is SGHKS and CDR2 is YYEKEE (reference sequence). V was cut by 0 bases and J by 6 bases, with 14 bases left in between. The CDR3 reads CASSLGGTAVDTQYF. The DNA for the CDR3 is TGTGCCAGCAGCTTGGGCGGGACAGCTGTCGATACGCAGTATTTT. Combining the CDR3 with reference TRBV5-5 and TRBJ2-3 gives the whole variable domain DAGVTQSPTHLIKTRGQQVTLRCSPISGHKSVSWYQQVLGQGPQFIFQYYEKEERGRGNFPDRFSARQFPNYSSELNVNALLLGDSALYLCASSLGGTAVDTQYFGPGTRLTVL.

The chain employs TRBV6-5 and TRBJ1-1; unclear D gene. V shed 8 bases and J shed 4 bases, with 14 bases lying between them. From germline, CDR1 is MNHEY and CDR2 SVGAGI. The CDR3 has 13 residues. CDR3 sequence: CASANPGGTEAFF. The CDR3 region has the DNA TGTGCCAGCGCCAACCCTGGCGGCACTGAAGCTTTCTTT.

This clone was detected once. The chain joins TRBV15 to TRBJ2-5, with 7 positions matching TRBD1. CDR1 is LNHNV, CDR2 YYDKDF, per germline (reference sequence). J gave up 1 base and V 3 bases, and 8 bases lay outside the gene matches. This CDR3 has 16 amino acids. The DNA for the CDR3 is TGTGCCACCAGCAGGGGGACAGTTCCGCTCCAAGAGACCCAGTACTTC. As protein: CATSRGTVPLQETQYF.

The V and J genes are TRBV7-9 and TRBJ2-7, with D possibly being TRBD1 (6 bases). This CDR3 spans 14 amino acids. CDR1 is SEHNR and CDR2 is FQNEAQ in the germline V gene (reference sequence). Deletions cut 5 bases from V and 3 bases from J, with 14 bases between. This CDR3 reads CASSPSGVGYEQYF. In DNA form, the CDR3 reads TGTGCCAGCAGCCCTTCAGGGGTCGGCTACGAGCAGTACTTC.

The CDR3 DNA sequence: TGTGCCAGCAGCTTGTCTCCGGGGGAGGGAGGAGATACGCAGTATTTT. This gives the protein CASSLSPGEGGDTQYF. The V call is TRBV5-6, the J call TRBJ2-3, with 7 positions matching TRBD2. Germline V lookup: CDR1 SGHDT, CDR2 YYEEEE. Trimming at V came to 1 base and at J to 5 bases, leaving 10 bases not matched to a gene. This CDR3 has 16 residues.

The CDR3 loop reads CASSARRLGRTITDTQYF. CDR3 bases: TGTGCCAGCAGCGCAAGAAGACTCGGGAGGACAATCACAGATACGCAGTATTTT. The chain couples TRBV7-9 to TRBJ2-3; 7 bases are a match to TRBD2. Trimming removed 5 bases from V and 2 bases from J; junction bases left unmatched: 16. Germline assignment: CDR1 SEHNR and CDR2 FQNEAQ (reference sequence). CDR3 length equals 18 residues.

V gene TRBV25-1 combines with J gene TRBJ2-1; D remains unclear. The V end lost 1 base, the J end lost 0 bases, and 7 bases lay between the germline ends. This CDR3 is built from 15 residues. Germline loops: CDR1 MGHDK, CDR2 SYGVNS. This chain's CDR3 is CASSESRSSYNEQFF. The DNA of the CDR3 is TGTGCCAGCAGTGAATCCCGTAGCTCCTACAATGAGCAGTTCTTC.